A selection of T cell receptor beta chains follows, all from one sample in a study of long-term antiretroviral therapy in people with HIV. Clones were sequenced by immunoSEQ multiplex PCR, and TCRdb holds only the in-frame ones, with some missing. The sample has roughly 16,000 clones; 90% to 95% are singletons. The material sequenced was unsorted PBMCs, taken 10.4 years after starting antiretroviral therapy. The receptors were gathered from a man younger than 40 with HIV. The CDR3 runs from the conserved cysteine through the conserved F or W. D genes are given only for firm matches. The listing skips clone size in some rows; elsewhere it reads once, few, many or a size class.

D gene,V gene,J gene,clone size,CDR3 protein,CDR3 DNA
.,TRBV7-9,TRBJ1-5,.,CASSKSDQPQHF,TGTGCCAGCAGCAAGTCGGATCAGCCCCAGCATTTT
.,TRBV19,TRBJ2-1,.,CASSGLASYNEQFF,TGTGCCAGTAGTGGTCTAGCGAGTTACAATGAGCAGTTCTTC
TRBD1,TRBV29-1,TRBJ1-1,.,CSVYASTGAGTEAFF,TGCAGCGTTTATGCTTCGACAGGGGCGGGAACTGAAGCTTTCTTT
.,TRBV15,TRBJ1-4,few,CATSRDTENEKLFF,TGTGCCACCAGCAGGGATACAGAAAATGAAAAACTGTTTTTT
TRBD2,TRBV15,TRBJ2-5,.,CATSRDLASGAQYF,TGTGCCACCAGCAGAGATCTCGCTAGCGGGGCACAGTACTTC
.,TRBV11-3,TRBJ1-1,.,CASSLTAANTEAFF,TGTGCCAGCAGCTTAACGGCGGCGAACACTGAAGCTTTCTTT
TRBD1,TRBV2,TRBJ2-1,.,CASSPRGTGAEQFF,TGTGCCAGCAGTCCCAGGGGGACAGGTGCTGAGCAGTTCTTC
.,TRBV2,TRBJ2-1,.,CASSEWVTTQFF,TGTGCCAGCAGTGAATGGGTTACGACGCAGTTCTTC
TRBD1,TRBV25-1,TRBJ1-6,.,CASSKGQGINSPLHF,TGTGCCAGCAGTAAGGGACAGGGGATAAATTCACCCCTCCACTTT
TRBD1,TRBV29-1,TRBJ2-7,.,CSVAPGQGGSYEQYF,TGCAGCGTTGCACCGGGACAGGGAGGCTCCTACGAGCAGTACTTC
.,TRBV5-1,TRBJ1-4,.,CASSLSRPAPNEKLFF,TGCGCCAGCAGCTTGTCCAGACCGGCCCCGAATGAAAAACTGTTTTTT
.,TRBV28,TRBJ1-5,.,CASRLGGVSNQPQHF,TGTGCCAGCAGATTGGGGGGTGTGAGCAATCAGCCCCAGCATTTT
.,TRBV10-1,TRBJ2-1,.,CASGRTLGNEQFF,TGCGCCAGCGGCCGGACCCTCGGCAATGAGCAGTTCTTC
.,TRBV9,TRBJ2-2,.,CASSPDDSNTGELFF,TGTGCCAGCAGCCCTGACGACAGTAACACCGGGGAGCTGTTTTTT
TRBD1,TRBV5-8,TRBJ1-2,.,CASSSNRGQGDYRYTF,TGTGCCAGCAGCTCCAACCGGGGACAGGGGGATTATCGCTACACCTTC
.,TRBV4-1,TRBJ2-3,.,CASSQETRDTDTQYF,TGCGCCAGCAGCCAAGAGACGAGAGACACAGATACGCAGTATTTT
.,TRBV2,TRBJ2-3,.,CASSERRSSTDTQYF,TGTGCCAGCAGTGAACGGCGTTCTAGCACAGATACGCAGTATTTT
TRBD1,TRBV5-6,TRBJ1-5,.,CASSLNRGRPSSNQPQHF,TGTGCCAGCAGCTTGAACAGGGGGCGCCCTTCTAGCAATCAGCCCCAGCATTTT
.,TRBV19,TRBJ2-3,.,CASSTDNGRPTDTQYF,TGTGCCAGTAGCACCGACAACGGACGTCCCACAGATACGCAGTATTTT
.,TRBV10-3,TRBJ1-4,.,CACGSNEKLFF,TGTGCTTGTGGGTCTAATGAAAAACTGTTTTTT
.,TRBV21-1,TRBJ1-1,.,CASTSDQDRGAEAFF,TGTGCCAGCACCTCGGACCAGGACAGGGGTGCTGAAGCTTTCTTT
.,TRBV9,TRBJ1-3,once,CASSAGRSGNTIYF,TGTGCCAGCAGCGCCGGACGCTCTGGAAACACCATATATTTT
TRBD2,TRBV5-1,TRBJ2-5,.,CASRLAGRETQYF,TGCGCCAGCCGACTAGCGGGGAGAGAGACCCAGTACTTC
TRBD1,TRBV5-1,TRBJ2-3,.,CATRPSGTDTDTQYF,TGCGCCACTCGACCTTCCGGGACAGACACAGATACGCAGTATTTT
TRBD2,TRBV5-1,TRBJ2-7,.,CASSQRGEYEQYF,TGCGCCAGCAGCCAACGGGGGGAATACGAGCAGTACTTC
.,TRBV7-2,TRBJ1-1,.,CASSLLGLNTEAFF,TGTGCCAGCAGCTTACTTGGTTTGAACACTGAAGCTTTCTTT
.,TRBV7-2,TRBJ1-6,.,CASSTYTGSGSPLHF,TGTGCCAGCAGCACCTATACAGGGTCCGGTTCACCCCTCCACTTT
.,TRBV5-6,TRBJ2-2,.,CASSLEGTGTGELFF,TGTGCCAGCAGCTTGGAAGGGACGGGCACCGGGGAGCTGTTTTTT
.,TRBV4-1,TRBJ1-1,.,CASSPNEELVRGQVNTEAFF,TGCGCCAGCAGCCCCAATGAAGAGTTGGTGAGGGGACAAGTGAACACTGAAGCTTTCTTT
TRBD2,TRBV9,TRBJ2-5,.,CASSAHGGETQYF,TGTGCCAGCAGCGCCCACGGGGGGGAGACCCAGTACTTC
.,TRBV19,TRBJ1-1,.,CASSDRTEAFF,TGTGCCAGTAGCGACAGAACTGAAGCTTTCTTT
.,TRBV19,TRBJ1-2,.,CASSRTFLDRGYTF,TGTGCCAGTAGTCGGACATTCTTGGACCGCGGCTACACCTTC
TRBD1,TRBV28,TRBJ1-5,.,CASSSGTGGEQPQHF,TGTGCCAGCAGTTCCGGGACAGGGGGCGAGCAGCCCCAGCATTTT
.,TRBV5-1,TRBJ2-1,.,CASSLSGREVDNEQFF,TGCGCCAGCAGCTTGTCCGGCAGGGAGGTCGACAATGAGCAGTTCTTC
.,TRBV29-1,TRBJ1-1,.,CSVEGGVNTEAFF,TGCAGCGTTGAAGGGGGAGTGAACACTGAAGCTTTCTTT
.,TRBV2,TRBJ1-5,.,CASSRTSSNQPQHF,TGTGCCAGCAGTAGGACATCTAGCAATCAGCCCCAGCATTTT
.,TRBV7-6,TRBJ1-1,.,CASRLGQNTEAFF,TGTGCCAGCAGGTTAGGACAGAACACTGAAGCTTTCTTT
.,TRBV7-2,TRBJ2-5,.,CASSSGGIRETQYF,TGTGCCAGCAGCTCCGGGGGTATAAGGGAGACCCAGTACTTC
TRBD1,TRBV5-1,TRBJ2-5,.,CASSGGQPEETQYF,TGCGCCAGCAGCGGGGGACAGCCTGAAGAGACCCAGTACTTC
.,TRBV29-1,TRBJ1-4,.,CSVEVQRGPTNEKLFF,TGCAGCGTTGAAGTGCAGCGTGGTCCCACTAATGAAAAACTGTTTTTT
.,TRBV12-5,TRBJ2-2,.,CASGLGGTGELFF,TGTGCTAGTGGTTTAGGGGGCACCGGGGAGCTGTTTTTT
.,TRBV5-1,TRBJ1-1,.,CASSPPENTEAFF,TGCGCCAGCAGCCCACCTGAGAACACTGAAGCTTTCTTT
.,TRBV5-4,TRBJ2-1,.,CASTWGANNEQFF,TGTGCCAGCACCTGGGGGGCGAACAATGAGCAGTTCTTC
TRBD2,TRBV5-4,TRBJ2-5,.,CASSPPPRLAGQETQYF,TGTGCCAGCAGCCCGCCCCCACGACTAGCGGGGCAAGAGACCCAGTACTTC
TRBD1,TRBV6-5,TRBJ1-5,.,CASSYDRGSNQPQHF,TGTGCCAGCAGTTACGACAGGGGCAGCAATCAGCCCCAGCATTTT
TRBD2,TRBV2,TRBJ2-3,.,CASIWGGSSTDTQYF,TGTGCCAGCATTTGGGGGGGATCTAGCACAGATACGCAGTATTTT
.,TRBV7-2,TRBJ1-1,.,CASSLEGGITEAFF,TGTGCCAGCAGCTTAGAGGGAGGAATCACTGAAGCTTTCTTT
.,TRBV30,TRBJ1-1,.,CAWSVGSATEDTEAFF,TGTGCCTGGAGTGTAGGGAGCGCGACGGAGGACACTGAAGCTTTCTTT
.,TRBV15,TRBJ1-6,.,CATSIRGGNSPLHF,TGTGCCACCAGCATAAGGGGAGGTAATTCACCCCTCCACTTT
TRBD2,TRBV7-6,TRBJ2-1,.,CASSSPFSGGSNEQFF,TGTGCCAGCAGCTCCCCCTTTAGCGGGGGGTCCAATGAGCAGTTCTTC
TRBD1,TRBV7-9,TRBJ1-1,.,CASRPKQGSNTEAFF,TGTGCCAGCAGGCCCAAACAGGGGTCGAACACTGAAGCTTTCTTT
TRBD1,TRBV30,TRBJ2-1,.,CAWSTGVAYNEQFF,TGTGCCTGGAGTACAGGGGTCGCCTACAATGAGCAGTTCTTC